A selection of T cell receptor beta chains follows, all from one sample in a study of blood T cell repertoires in COVID-19. Profiled with immunoSEQ multiplex PCR; TCRdb holds only in-frame clones, not every one. The sample yields just under 60,000 clones, less than 85% seen once. Sequencing input: peripheral blood. The origin of the receptors is a human donor in a cohort sampled during active COVID-19. Both conserved end residues are part of each CDR3. The order of the fields is clone size, D gene, J gene, V gene, CDR3 DNA, CDR3 protein. D genes are given only for firm matches. A row's size may be missing; if present it is once, few, many or a size class.

NA,NA,TRBJ1-2,TRBV19,TGTGCCAGCCAATCCTCGGCGGGGACCTACTATGGCTACACCTTC,CASQSSAGTYYGYTF
few,NA,TRBJ2-7,TRBV19,TGTGCCAGTACTCCACCTAACTCCTACGAGCAGTACTTC,CASTPPNSYEQYF
NA,NA,TRBJ2-5,TRBV27,TGTGCCAGCAGTCTAGACGACAGGAAGGAGACCCAGTACTTC,CASSLDDRKETQYF
NA,TRBD1,TRBJ1-2,TRBV5-1,TGCGCCAGCAGCACTGGACAGGGCCCTTCCTATGGCTACACCTTC,CASSTGQGPSYGYTF
NA,TRBD1,TRBJ2-3,TRBV6-5,TGTGCCAGCAGGAGACAGGGCGGGACAGATACGCAGTATTTT,CASRRQGGTDTQYF
NA,TRBD2,TRBJ2-1,TRBV7-9,TGTGCCAGCAGCCGAAGAACTAGCGGTATCTTCAATGAGCAGTTCTTC,CASSRRTSGIFNEQFF
NA,NA,TRBJ2-3,TRBV30,TGTGCCGGGGGAGTAGCGGAGATAACAGATACGCAGTATTTT,CAGGVAEITDTQYF
NA,NA,TRBJ2-7,TRBV29-1,TGCAGCGCAGGGCAACTGGTGGGGGCAGGAGAGCAGTACTTC,CSAGQLVGAGEQYF
NA,NA,TRBJ2-5,TRBV3-1/TRBV3-2,TGTGCCAGCAGCCAGCGGAAGGTCAGGGAAAAGGAGACCCAGTACTTC,CASSQRKVREKETQYF
NA,NA,TRBJ1-2,TRBV24-1,TGTGCCACCAGTGCGGGTACTTATGGCTACACCTTC,CATSAGTYGYTF
NA,NA,TRBJ1-1,TRBV4-1,TGCGCCAGCAGCGCCCACGCACAGAGAAACACTGAAGCTTTCTTT,CASSAHAQRNTEAFF
NA,TRBD2,TRBJ2-2,TRBV10-3,TGTGCCATCAGTGAGATTTGGACCGGGACTAGCAACGCCGGGGAGCTGTTTTTT,CAISEIWTGTSNAGELFF
NA,NA,TRBJ1-2,TRBV5-1,TGCGCCAGCAGCTTGGATCCAGGGGCCTATGGCTACACCTTC,CASSLDPGAYGYTF
few,TRBD2,TRBJ2-3,TRBV7-9,TGTGCCAGCAGACCGCCTAGCGGGGGCACAGATACGCAGTATTTT,CASRPPSGGTDTQYF
NA,NA,TRBJ1-5,TRBV1,TGCACCAGCAGCCAAGCACCTCAGGGCCGGAGCAATCAGCCCCAGCATTTT,CTSSQAPQGRSNQPQHF
NA,TRBD1,TRBJ2-7,TRBV7-9,TGTGCCAGCAGCCCTTGGACAGGAAGCTCCTACGAGCAGTACTTC,CASSPWTGSSYEQYF
NA,NA,TRBJ1-2,TRBV29-1,TGCAGCGTTGAGCCGGACAGAACCCCTGGCTACACCTTC,CSVEPDRTPGYTF
NA,NA,TRBJ1-2,TRBV29-1,TGCAACGGGTTGTTTGGCGATGGCTACACCTTC,CNGLFGDGYTF
once,TRBD1,TRBJ2-5,TRBV4-1,TGCGCCAGCGGACAGGGGGAGACCCAGTACTTC,CASGQGETQYF
NA,TRBD2,TRBJ2-3,TRBV29-1,TGCAGCGTTGAAGACCCATTGACTAGCGAGAGCACAGATACGCAGTATTTT,CSVEDPLTSESTDTQYF
few,NA,TRBJ1-2,TRBV4-2,TGTGCCAGCAGCCCCGACAGAACTAACTATGGCTACACCTTC,CASSPDRTNYGYTF
NA,TRBD2,TRBJ2-1,TRBV11-3,TGTGCCAGCAGCCCCCATCCCCCGGGGGGGGAGCAGTTCTTC,CASSPHPPGGEQFF
NA,NA,TRBJ2-6,TRBV30,TGTGCCTGGAGTAAAGACAGGCGTCGGGCCAACGTCCTGACTTTC,CAWSKDRRRANVLTF
once,TRBD1,TRBJ2-7,TRBV3-1/TRBV3-2,TGTGCCAGCAGCCAACTTACTGGACAGGGATACGTGTCCGAGCAGTACTTC,CASSQLTGQGYVSEQYF
NA,TRBD1,TRBJ2-6,TRBV7-9,TGTGCCAGCAGCTTAGTAGGGACAGGGGGCGATTGGGTCAACGTCCTGACTTTC,CASSLVGTGGDWVNVLTF
NA,NA,TRBJ2-7,TRBV11-2,TGTGCCAGCAGCTTAGTTCCGGGACTGAACCACGAGCAGTACTTC,CASSLVPGLNHEQYF
NA,NA,TRBJ1-1,TRBV18,TGTGCCAGCTCACCGGAGGGACGGACTGAAGCTTTCTTT,CASSPEGRTEAFF
NA,NA,TRBJ1-1,TRBV5-1,TGCGCCAGCAGCTTGGATGGCAGGGGGAACACTGAAGCTTTCTTT,CASSLDGRGNTEAFF